The rows below give T cell receptor beta chains drawn from one sample of a study of blood T cell repertoires in COVID-19. Sequencing was performed with immunoSEQ multiplex PCR; in TCRdb, only in-frame clones are kept and a portion is missing. The repertoire holds 150,000 or so clones, with around 80% as singletons. Material for sequencing was PBMCs or T cells enriched from blood (not recorded which). These receptor sequences come from a woman in her forties or fifties who had recovered from COVID-19. CDR3s include the opening cysteine and the closing phenylalanine or tryptophan. The D gene is left open where the match is weak. Size is stated for part of the rows, as once, few or many counts, or as a class when the clone is expanded.

j_call d_call clone_size v_call cdr3_nt cdr3_aa
TRBJ2-5 - - TRBV3-1/TRBV3-2 TGTGCCAGCAGCCAAGTTAGAGGCCAAGAGACCCAGTACTTC CASSQVRGQETQYF
TRBJ1-3 - - TRBV7-2 TGTGCCAGCAGCTTAGGACCAGGGGCAACCACCATATATTTT CASSLGPGATTIYF
TRBJ1-6 TRBD1 - TRBV3-1/TRBV3-2 TGTGCCAGCAGCCAAGCCGGACAGGCGGGGAATTCACCCCTCCACTTT CASSQAGQAGNSPLHF
TRBJ2-7 TRBD1 - TRBV4-3 TGCGCCAGCAGCCCCGAACCGGGACAGTGGTCCTACGAGCAGTACTTC CASSPEPGQWSYEQYF
TRBJ1-1 - - TRBV19 TGTGCCAGTAGTATGTATCAGGGGACTGAAGCTTTCTTT CASSMYQGTEAFF
TRBJ1-2 - - TRBV2 TGTGCCAGTCACCCTGACGGCGGAATTCGAGGCTACACCTTC CASHPDGGIRGYTF
TRBJ2-3 - once TRBV14 TGTGCCAGCAGCCAAGATCAAAGGGGGATGAGGAACACAGATACGCAGTATTTT CASSQDQRGMRNTDTQYF
TRBJ1-3 TRBD1 - TRBV27 TGTGCCAGCAGTGCCCGGACAGGGGGCCTCAGAAACACCATATATTTT CASSARTGGLRNTIYF
TRBJ1-1 - - TRBV18 TGTGCCAGCTCAACGGGAATGAACACTGAAGCTTTCTTT CASSTGMNTEAFF
TRBJ1-5 TRBD1 - TRBV18 TGTGCCAGCTCACCTGGGACAGGGGGAGGGCAGCCCCAGCATTTT CASSPGTGGGQPQHF
TRBJ1-1 - - TRBV5-1 TGCGCCAGCAGCGTAACAAATGGAGGCACTGAAGCTTTCTTT CASSVTNGGTEAFF
TRBJ1-2 TRBD1 - TRBV12-3/TRBV12-4 TGTGCCAGCGGGGGACAGTTCTATGGCTACACCTTC CASGGQFYGYTF
TRBJ1-2 - - TRBV28 TGTGCCAGCAGTCCCCCAGGGATGACAGCTAGTAACTATGGCTACACCTTC CASSPPGMTASNYGYTF
TRBJ2-3 - - TRBV6-4 TGTGCCAGCAGTGGGACTACCACAGATACGCAGTATTTT CASSGTTTDTQYF
TRBJ1-2 - - TRBV9 TGTGCCAGCAGCGTATGGGGTCGGGGGGACCGCTATGGCTACACCTTC CASSVWGRGDRYGYTF
TRBJ1-2 - - TRBV11-3 TGTGCCAGCAGCTTTGGGGGGGACTATGGCTACACCTTC CASSFGGDYGYTF
TRBJ2-7 TRBD2 - TRBV5-4 TGTGCCAGCAGCTCAAGCGGGGGGGCTTTCGAGCAGTACTTC CASSSSGGAFEQYF
TRBJ2-7 TRBD2 once TRBV11-2 TGTGCCAGCAGCTTAGGGGACTACCTATTCTACGAGCAGTACTTC CASSLGDYLFYEQYF
TRBJ1-5 - - TRBV6-5 TGTGCCAGCAGTTCCGGGACTTTCCAGCCCCAGCATTTT CASSSGTFQPQHF
TRBJ2-7 - - TRBV9 TGTGCCAGCAGCGTAGACGGGTTCGCCTACGAGCAGTACTTC CASSVDGFAYEQYF
TRBJ2-1 TRBD2 once TRBV4-1 TGCGCCAGCAGCCGAGAACTAGCGGGAGTAATCAATGAGCAGTTCTTC CASSRELAGVINEQFF
TRBJ2-5 TRBD2 once TRBV7-9 TGTGCCAGCAGCCCGTCGGGACTAGCGGGAGGGGAGACCCAGTACTTC CASSPSGLAGGETQYF
TRBJ1-5 - once TRBV11-1 TGTGCCAGCAGCTTAGACAGGGCTCAGCCCCAGCATTTT CASSLDRAQPQHF
TRBJ2-5 - - TRBV20-1 TGCAGTGCTAGACAGGGGGAGACCCAGTACTTC CSARQGETQYF
TRBJ1-1 - few TRBV7-2 TGTGCCAGCAGCTCAAGCGGGACGTTGAACACTGAAGCTTTCTTT CASSSSGTLNTEAFF
TRBJ1-6 - - TRBV27 TGTGCCACCTCCGGCGCGGGGCGAAATTCACCCCTCCACTTT CATSGAGRNSPLHF
TRBJ2-1 TRBD2 - TRBV18 TGTGCCAGCTCACCGGGCAGGCTAGCGGGGGACAATGAGCAGTTCTTC CASSPGRLAGDNEQFF
TRBJ1-5 TRBD1 - TRBV28 TGTGCCAGCAGTTCGGTCCAGGGGGGTCGAGGTCAGCCCCAGCATTTT CASSSVQGGRGQPQHF
TRBJ1-1 - - TRBV7-9 TGTGCCAGCAGCTCTACCCCCGTCAGGGTAGGTCGCACTGAAGCTTTCTTT CASSSTPVRVGRTEAFF
TRBJ2-1 TRBD2 - TRBV29-1 TGCAGCGTTGTAAATTCACTAGCGGGGGGGGCCAATGAGCAGTTCTTC CSVVNSLAGGANEQFF
TRBJ2-1 - - TRBV7-2 TGTGCCAGCAGCGCCCGACGGAGCTCCTACAATGAGCAGTTCTTC CASSARRSSYNEQFF
TRBJ1-2 - - TRBV3-1/TRBV3-2 TGTGCCAGCAGCCGGGGGGGGCCCGGCTACACCTTC CASSRGGPGYTF
TRBJ2-5 TRBD2 - TRBV11-1 TGTGCCAGCCTTTCAGGGAGGGAAGAGACCCAGTACTTC CASLSGREETQYF
TRBJ1-6 - - TRBV5-4 TGTGCCAGCAGCTTGGAGTCCACAAAACATAATTCACCCCTCCACTTT CASSLESTKHNSPLHF
TRBJ2-3 - - TRBV19 TGTGCCAGTAGTATTGACGGGACTGCCCACACAGATACGCAGTATTTT CASSIDGTAHTDTQYF
TRBJ1-4 - - TRBV7-2 TGTGCCAGCAGCCATCCGGGATCCCCAAAGGCAACTAATGAAAAACTGTTTTTT CASSHPGSPKATNEKLFF
TRBJ1-2 - - TRBV4-3 TGCGCCAGCAGCCAAGATCTTCCAGGAAGAAGCTACACCTTC CASSQDLPGRSYTF
TRBJ2-5 - few TRBV29-1 TGCAGCTCCAGGCCGGGGGGCCGAGAGACCCAGTACTTC CSSRPGGRETQYF
TRBJ1-4 - - TRBV7-2 TGTGCCAGTTCGAGGGCAACTAATGAAAAACTGTTTTTT CASSRATNEKLFF
TRBJ1-5 - - TRBV28 TGTGCCAGCAGTTTCACAGAGGAGGATCAGCCCCAGCATTTT CASSFTEEDQPQHF
TRBJ2-1 TRBD2 many TRBV7-8 TGTGCCAGCAGCTTAGGAACCTCTAGCGGGAGGGCCAATGAGCAGTTCTTC CASSLGTSSGRANEQFF
TRBJ2-1 TRBD2 - TRBV3-1/TRBV3-2 TGTGCCAGCAGCTTCACTAGCGGGAGCTACAATGAGCAGTTCTTC CASSFTSGSYNEQFF
TRBJ1-1 - few TRBV15 TGTGCCACCAGGACAGCGACAAAGAACACTGAAGCTTTCTTT CATRTATKNTEAFF
TRBJ2-7 - - TRBV7-2 TGTGCCAGCAGCTTAGAGGCTAGTCCGTTCGAGCAGTACTTC CASSLEASPFEQYF
TRBJ2-1 - - TRBV29-1 TGCAGCGTGGGAACACGGTTGGCGCGGGGGAGGGGGTCCTACAATGAGCAGTTCTTC CSVGTRLARGRGSYNEQFF
TRBJ1-3 - - TRBV4-1 TGCGCCAGCGCTTCGACAGGTTACTCTGGAAACACCATATATTTT CASASTGYSGNTIYF
TRBJ2-3 TRBD2 - TRBV13 TGTGCCAGCAGCTTAGGGGGAGGGACGCAGTATTTT CASSLGGGTQYF
TRBJ1-2 TRBD1 once TRBV9 TGTGCCAGCAGCGTAGCTCCCGGGACAGGGGAATATGGCTACACCTTC CASSVAPGTGEYGYTF
TRBJ1-1 TRBD1 once TRBV19 TGTGCCAGTAGGATGGGGACAGGACGCATGAACACTGAAGCTTTCTTT CASRMGTGRMNTEAFF
TRBJ1-6 TRBD1 - TRBV25-1 TGTGCCAGCAGTCCCCATTCACAGGGGGCGCAGGGAAATTCACCCCTCCACTTT CASSPHSQGAQGNSPLHF
TRBJ1-5 - - TRBV6-2/TRBV6-3 TGTGCCAGCAGTTACAACCTCTTAACAGCACGGATTTATCAGCCCCAGCATTTT CASSYNLLTARIYQPQHF
TRBJ1-1 TRBD1 - TRBV10-3 TGTGCCATCAGCAGGACAGGGCTAACCGAAGCTTTCTTT CAISRTGLTEAFF
TRBJ1-2 TRBD1 - TRBV7-2 TGTGCCAGCAGCCCCCGGACAGGCGGGGCCTATGGCTACACCTTC CASSPRTGGAYGYTF
TRBJ2-3 - - TRBV28 TGTGCCAGCACCCAACCGGGGGGCCGGACAGATACGCAGTATTTT CASTQPGGRTDTQYF
TRBJ1-1 - - TRBV20-1 TGCAGTGCTAGGGCGGAAACTGAAGCTTTCTTT CSARAETEAFF
TRBJ1-5 TRBD1 few TRBV5-4 TGTGCCAGCAGCGCAACAGGGGGCTTCGGTCAGCCCCAGCATTTT CASSATGGFGQPQHF
TRBJ2-2 - - TRBV7-9 TGTGCCAGCAGCTTAGTAGCGGACACCGGGGAGCTGTTTTTT CASSLVADTGELFF
TRBJ2-5 - - TRBV9 TGTGCCAGCACCCTAGACTCAGGGGAACAAGAGACCCAGTACTTC CASTLDSGEQETQYF
TRBJ2-1 TRBD2 many TRBV24-1 TGTGCCACCAGTGATTTTAAGCGGGAGGCCCACAATGAGCAGTTCTTC CATSDFKREAHNEQFF
TRBJ2-7 - - TRBV28 TGTGCCAGCAGTTTCTATAGGGGAACCTACGAGCAGTACTTC CASSFYRGTYEQYF